A single sample gave rise to the 31 T cell receptor beta chains below, sequenced in a study of vaccination and CD4 T cells after COVID-19 (dated by TCRdb to the early 2020s). The library was obtained by PCR. TCRdb records Illumina iSeq 100 as the sequencer. DNA from cultured CD4+ T cells underwent TCR sequencing with the Oncomine TCR Beta short-read assay at the Johns Hopkins FTIC core. TCRdb handled the public reads itself, with Q25 trimming in fastp and clone calling in MiXCR, and kept productive beta chains. Each entry is one CDR3 protein sequence, shown with its most common DNA and genes. In this sample the table shows tens of thousands of distinct CDR3 sequences, 54% of which occur a single time. The ten largest clones take up about 6.5% of the sample. What the treatment or condition label conveys for this sample: approximately nine-day PBMC culture with coronavirus spike peptide pools or control peptides (ViraFEST assay).

These receptors' antigens are unknown. The specimen was CD4+ T cells from blood, cultured in vitro. Receptors originate from a human donor who had recovered from COVID-19.

The chain joins TRBV7-7 to TRBJ1-5; D might be TRBD1 (5 bases). The CDR3 consists of 13 residues. Germline loops: CDR1 SSHAT, CDR2 FNYEAQ (reference sequence). The V and J ends lost 6 bases and 5 bases respectively, with 11 bases between them. For the CDR3, the DNA is TGTGCCAGCAGTCGGGACCCTGATCAGCCCCAGCATTTT. It specifies CASSRDPDQPQHF.

J is TRBJ1-2 and V is TRBV29-1; 8 nucleotides line up with TRBD1. This CDR3 is built from 14 residues. With V trimmed by 7 bases and J by 0 bases, 7 bases remained unmatched. Germline V gives CDR1 SQVTM, CDR2 ANQGSEA. In nucleotides, the CDR3 is TGCAGCGGAAGTTCAGGGGGCTCTAACTATGGCTACACCTTC. Its protein is CSGSSGGSNYGYTF.

This clonotype turned up a few times. This chain connects TRBV7-6 to TRBJ2-1, with a possible D match to TRBD2 (6 bases). V lost 5 bases, J lost 10 bases, and 9 bases lay in between. Looked up from germline, CDR1 is SGHVS and CDR2 is FNYEAQ. The CDR3 extends over 11 amino acids. The CDR3 sequence is CASSPGLEQFF. Here the CDR3 DNA reads TGTGCCAGCAGCCCAGGACTAGAGCAGTTCTTC.

The gene calls are TRBV4-1 and TRBJ2-3, with TRBD2 matching 7 bases. Trimming took 4 bases from V and 7 from J; bases not matched to a gene: 5. Per the germline V gene, CDR1 is MGHRA and CDR2 is YSYEKL. The CDR3 has 13 residues. The CDR3 protein is CASSPSGGNTQYF. CDR3 nucleotides: TGCGCCAGCAGCCCTAGCGGCGGGAATACGCAGTATTTT.

V gene TRBV27 combines with J gene TRBJ2-1; a weak D match, TRBD2 (6 bases). The germline V gene encodes CDR1 MNHEY and CDR2 SMNVEV (reference sequence). The ends were cut back, 6 bases at V and 9 bases at J, with 15 bases in the middle. CDR3 length: 13 amino acids. CDR3 region: CASSTSFGGEQFF. CDR3 nucleotides: TGTGCCAGCAGCACTAGCTTCGGCGGTGAGCAGTTCTTC.

The chain links TRBV29-1 to TRBJ1-6; TRBD1 is a possible D gene (5 bases). Per germline, CDR1 SQVTM and CDR2 ANQGSEA. Trimming took off 7 bases at V and 7 bases at J, with 14 bases between the two ends. This CDR3 comprises 13 residues. CDR3 bases: TGCAGCGCACAGGACGGTTTAAATTCACCCCTCCACTTT. Protein product: CSAQDGLNSPLHF.

This chain joins TRBV24-1 and TRBJ1-1; D gene uncertain. V shed 2 bases and J shed 4 bases, with 31 bases lying between them. The CDR3 spans 21 residues. The germline V gene has CDR1 KGHDR and CDR2 SFDVKD. The DNA of the CDR3 is TGTGCCACCAGTGATTATTTAGGTGCCCTGGGGATCCCTCTCCCCCTCACTGAAGCTTTCTTT. This codes for CATSDYLGALGIPLPLTEAFF.

V gene TRBV19 combines with J gene TRBJ2-7; 11 bases map to TRBD2. The CDR3 extends over 14 amino acids. The germline CDR1 and CDR2 sequences are LNHDA and SQIVND (reference sequence). Losses at the gene ends were 5 bases for V and 4 bases for J; bases not matched to a gene: 4. Written as DNA, the CDR3 is TGTGCCAGTAGTCGGACTAGCGGGTTGTACGAGCAGTACTTC. Its translation: CASSRTSGLYEQYF. Supplemented by reference TRBV19 and TRBJ2-7, the full variable domain reads DGGITQSPKYLFRKEGQNVTLSCEQNLNHDAMYWYRQDPGQGLRLIYYSQIVNDFQKGDIAEGYSVSREKKESFPLTVTSAQKNPTAFYLCASSRTSGLYEQYFGPGTRLTVT.

The CDR3 nucleotides are TGTGCCAGCAGCTTATCACAGGGAGCCTACAATGAGCAGTTCTTC. As protein: CASSLSQGAYNEQFF. The genes are TRBV7-9 and TRBJ2-1; TRBD1 might be the D (6 bases). CDR3 size: 15 residues. Per the germline V gene, CDR1 is SEHNR and CDR2 is FQNEAQ (reference sequence). V was shortened by 2 bases and J by 2 bases, with 10 bases between the two germline ends.

The chain combines TRBV20-1 with TRBJ1-2; perhaps TRBD1 as D (5 bases). V gave up 5 bases and J gave up 7 bases, with 17 bases separating them. Looked up from germline, CDR1 is DFQATT and CDR2 is SNEGSKA (reference sequence). This CDR3 contains 13 residues. CDR3 in amino acids: CSAPRGTLGGYTF. In DNA form, the CDR3 reads TGCAGTGCTCCTCGCGGGACCTTGGGTGGCTACACCTTC.

This clonotype was observed a handful of times. The germline gene is not matched at one end of the junction; a read error may be the cause. The V call is TRBV7-7, the J call TRBJ1-2, with 7 bases aligning to TRBD1. This CDR3 has 15 amino acids. CDR1 SSHAT and CDR2 FNYEAQ come from the germline V gene (reference sequence). The CDR3 sequence is CASSLGGVDTGNYTF. In DNA, the CDR3 is TGTGCTAGCAGCTTAGGGGGCGTGGACACGGGAAACTACACCTTC.

The chain is built from TRBV19 and TRBJ1-1, with 7 positions matching TRBD1. Per germline, CDR1 LNHDA and CDR2 SQIVND (reference sequence). Unmatched junction bases numbered 2, after V lost 4 bases and J lost 3 bases. This CDR3 region has 13 residues. The CDR3 nucleotides are TGTGCCAGTAGTACCCAGGGGGACACTGAAGCTTTCTTT. It yields the protein CASSTQGDTEAFF. Complete variable domain (other parts from reference TRBV19 and TRBJ1-1): DGGITQSPKYLFRKEGQNVTLSCEQNLNHDAMYWYRQDPGQGLRLIYYSQIVNDFQKGDIAEGYSVSREKKESFPLTVTSAQKNPTAFYLCASSTQGDTEAFFGQGTRLTVV.

This chain connects TRBV7-2 to TRBJ2-5, with 8 nucleotides matching TRBD1. The ends lost 1 base at V and 5 bases at J; junction bases unmatched: 0. The CDR3 is made up of 13 amino acids. Germline-derived CDR1 and CDR2 are SGHTA and FQGNSA. The CDR3 spells CASSLGDRETQYF. Here the CDR3 DNA reads TGTGCCAGCAGCTTAGGGGACAGGGAGACCCAGTACTTC.

The table lists this clonotype with a few counts. V is TRBV6-2 or TRBV6-3 and J is TRBJ1-1; D not resolved. The CDR3 is 15 amino acids. Per the germline V gene, CDR1 is MNHEY and CDR2 is SVGEGT. Trimming stripped 0 bases from V and 1 base from J, with 9 bases between. The CDR3 region is CASSYSMGQNTEAFF. In DNA, the CDR3 is TGTGCCAGCAGTTACTCGATGGGCCAGAACACTGAAGCTTTCTTT.

V is TRBV20-1 and J is TRBJ2-1, with D maybe TRBD1 (7 bases). Trimming cost V 3 bases and J 5 bases, with 11 bases left between them. CDR1 and CDR2 from the germline V gene are DFQATT and SNEGSKA (reference sequence). There are 13 residues in the CDR3. CDR3: CSAREGAHNEQFF. The CDR3 region has the DNA TGCAGTGCTAGGGAGGGGGCGCACAATGAGCAGTTCTTC.

The chain uses TRBV20-1 and TRBJ2-1; 9 bases match TRBD1. Germline V gene lookup returns CDR1 DFQATT and CDR2 SNEGSKA (reference sequence). The CDR3 runs to 15 residues. Unmatched junction bases numbered 10, after V lost 0 bases and J lost 10 bases. DNA for the CDR3: TGCAGTGCTAGAGATGCGGACAGGGGTTATACCGAGCAGTTCTTC. Translating gives CSARDADRGYTEQFF.

The V call is TRBV20-1, the J call TRBJ1-3; D gene unclear. In germline, CDR1 is DFQATT, CDR2 SNEGSKA (reference sequence). The V end was cut by 6 bases, the J end by 4 bases, with 13 bases between. The CDR3 length is 13 residues. CDR3 protein: CSAHLVIGNTIYF. The CDR3 region has the DNA TGCAGTGCCCACTTAGTTATCGGAAACACCATATATTTT.

The V gene is TRBV2, the J gene TRBJ1-6; a weak D match, TRBD1 (6 bases). V shed 6 bases and J shed 5 bases, with 11 bases lying between them. The CDR3 sequence is 14 residues long. CDR1 and CDR2 from the germline V gene are SNHLY and FYNNEI. The CDR3 coding sequence is TGTGCCAGCAGCGCAGGGGTAAATAATTCACCCCTCCACTTT. Translating gives CASSAGVNNSPLHF.

This chain links TRBV12-3 or TRBV12-4 with TRBJ1-1; a weak D match, TRBD1 (5 bases). The CDR3 loop spans 16 amino acids. V lost 1 base and J lost 1, with 13 bases in between. For the CDR3, the DNA is TGTGCCAGCAGTTTAGAACTGGGGAGGGGGAACACTGAAGCTTTCTTT. The encoded protein is CASSLELGRGNTEAFF.

The V and J genes are TRBV6-1 and TRBJ1-2; no firm D call. Trimming pared 0 bases from V and 8 bases from J, leaving 10 bases between. The length of the CDR3 is 13 residues. Germline-derived CDR1 and CDR2 are MNHNS and SASEGT. CDR3: CASSEALARGYTF. In DNA form, the CDR3 reads TGTGCCAGCAGTGAAGCCCTTGCTAGGGGCTACACCTTC.

This clonotype is medium-sized. The rearrangement uses TRBV20-1 and TRBJ1-2; 7 bases line up with TRBD1. In germline, CDR1 is DFQATT, CDR2 SNEGSKA (reference sequence). This CDR3 is 14 amino acids long. Trimming removed 2 bases from V and 8 bases from J; junction bases left unmatched: 11. As DNA, the CDR3 is TGCAGTGCTAGATCCTACAGGGGATTAGAGGGCTACACCTTC. Translation: CSARSYRGLEGYTF.

This chain uses TRBV5-1 with TRBJ2-3; 10 nucleotides line up with TRBD1. CDR3 length: 15 residues. Germline trimming cut 0 bases from V and 6 bases from J; bases unmatched to any gene: 4. The germline V gene has CDR1 SGHRS and CDR2 YFSETQ. In DNA form, the CDR3 reads TGCGCCAGCAGCTTGGGAGGGACAGGGGCCGATACGCAGTATTTT. Translation: CASSLGGTGADTQYF.

The V call is TRBV7-6, the J call TRBJ1-2; D gene ambiguous. CDR3 length: 13 amino acids. The ends were cut back, 4 bases at V and 3 bases at J, with 9 bases in the middle. Per the germline V gene, CDR1 is SGHVS and CDR2 is FNYEAQ. For the CDR3, the DNA is TGTGCCAGCAGCTCCAGGACTTACTATGGCTACACCTTC. Its translation is CASSSRTYYGYTF.

The chain uses TRBV28 and TRBJ2-2; 7 bases agree with TRBD1. Germline loops: CDR1 MDHEN, CDR2 SYDVKM. CDR3 length equals 14 residues. V lost 5 bases, J lost 7 bases, and 7 bases stayed unmatched. The CDR3 DNA reads TGTGCCAGCAGTCCCGGGACAGAGTTCGGGGAGCTGTTTTTT. It codes for CASSPGTEFGELFF.

This sequence joins TRBV20-1 and TRBJ2-1; D is possibly TRBD2 (5 bases). With 5 bases removed from V and 7 bases from J, the gap between germline ends came to 15 bases. Looked up from germline, CDR1 is DFQATT and CDR2 is SNEGSKA (reference sequence). The CDR3 covers 13 residues. The CDR3 region is CSAPGREGNEQFF. In DNA, the CDR3 is TGCAGTGCTCCCGGACGGGAAGGGAATGAGCAGTTCTTC.

This chain connects TRBV12-3 or TRBV12-4 to TRBJ2-5; D tentatively reads TRBD1 or TRBD2 (5 bases each). This CDR3 has 13 amino acids. Trimming took off 5 bases at V and 1 base at J, with 8 bases between the two ends. CDR3 DNA: TGTGCCAGCAGTAGGGGACCCCAAGAGACCCAGTACTTC. Translated, it gives CASSRGPQETQYF.

CDR3 loop: CASSRGGPSYGYTF. The CDR3 coding sequence is TGTGCCAGTAGTAGAGGGGGGCCCAGCTATGGCTACACCTTC. The chain links TRBV19 to TRBJ1-2; tentatively, D is TRBD1 (6 bases). CDR3 length: 14 amino acids. Trimming shortened V by 4 bases and J by 4 bases, and 13 bases separated the two germline ends. Germline assignment: CDR1 LNHDA and CDR2 SQIVND (reference sequence).

This clonotype appeared a few times. This chain connects TRBV20-1 to TRBJ2-5, with 10 bases matching TRBD1. Trimming cost V 3 bases and J 5 bases; bases outside gene matches: 6. Germline-derived CDR1 and CDR2 are DFQATT and SNEGSKA (reference sequence). This CDR3 is built from 14 residues. CDR3 nucleotides: TGCAGTGCTAGCTGGACAGGGGGTGAGGAGACCCAGTACTTC. Encoded protein: CSASWTGGEETQYF.

This clonotype was counted only a few times. Here the CDR3 DNA reads TGTGCCAGCAGCGCCACCGACAGCGGGGTTTATCAGCCCCAGCATTTT. Protein product: CASSATDSGVYQPQHF. This rearrangement joins TRBV7-6 to TRBJ1-5; D perhaps matches TRBD1 (5 bases). The CDR3 contains 16 residues. V lost 5 bases, J lost 5 bases, and 19 bases lay in between. The germline V gene has CDR1 SGHVS and CDR2 FNYEAQ.

This chain joins TRBV19 and TRBJ1-3, with 8 bases that match TRBD1. This CDR3 contains 14 residues. The germline gives CDR1 LNHDA, CDR2 SQIVND (reference sequence). Trimming removed 7 bases from V and 3 bases from J; junction bases left unmatched: 5. This chain's CDR3 is CASTTGQGGNTIYF. In DNA, the CDR3 is TGTGCCAGTACTACCGGACAGGGTGGAAACACCATATATTTT.

This clonotype has just a few counts. V gene TRBV6-5 combines with J gene TRBJ1-5; the D is unclear. Germline CDR1 and CDR2: MNHEY and SVGAGI. The CDR3 contains 14 residues. With 1 base removed from V and 0 bases from J, the gap between germline ends came to 4 bases. Here the CDR3 DNA reads TGTGCCAGCAGTTACTTCAATAGCAATCAGCCCCAGCATTTT. Translating it yields CASSYFNSNQPQHF.